This T cell receptor (beta chain) comes out of a study of T cells in localized non-small cell lung cancer. This table comes from immunoSEQ multiplex PCR, and its TCRdb copy is limited to in-frame clones, with some not included. The profile shows approximately 22,000 clones, 80% to 90% of them singletons. About this clone itself: Its antigen is not known.

Study-wide points: Uninvolved adjacent lung, not tumor, had the highest T cell clonality. Across samples, adjacent lung featured a median roughly 50 of the top 100 tumor clones. A raised T cell density in blood coincided with lengthier overall survival.

Trimming took 7 bases from V and 3 from J, leaving 10 bases between them. The CDR3 contains 13 residues. Germline V lookup: CDR1 SNHLY, CDR2 FYNNEI. The receptor was isolated from a male donor older than 55 with stage I squamous cell lung carcinoma. The chain uses TRBV2 and TRBJ2-1; D might be TRBD2 (5 bases). Sequenced material: peripheral blood, taken before any cancer treatment. The CDR3 loop reads CASKGDRYNEQFF. As DNA, the CDR3 is TGTGCCAGCAAGGGAGATCGCTACAATGAGCAGTTCTTC. Supplemented by reference TRBV2 and TRBJ2-1, the full variable domain reads EPEVTQTPSHQVTQMGQEVILRCVPISNHLYFYWYRQILGQKVEFLVSFYNNEISEKSEIFDDQFSVERPDGSNFTLKIRSTKLEDSAMYFCASKGDRYNEQFFGPGTRLTVL.